The 2 T cell receptor beta chains presented below share a single source sample, sequenced in a study of blood T cell repertoires in COVID-19. The data were produced by immunoSEQ multiplex PCR, yet TCRdb's version contains in-frame clones alone and is incomplete. The data show 110,000 to 150,000 clones, under 85% seen once. Sequenced input: PBMCs or T cells enriched from blood (not recorded which). Receptor source: a young woman who had been exposed to COVID-19.

This chain connects TRBV30 to TRBJ1-5; perhaps TRBD1 as D (6 bases). Per the germline V gene, CDR1 is GTSNPN and CDR2 is SVGIG (reference sequence). The CDR3 extends over 15 amino acids. V lost 4 bases and J lost 9, with 22 bases in between. CDR3 sequence reads: CAWNPRGGGGLPQHF. For the CDR3, the DNA is TGTGCCTGGAACCCCCGGGGAGGGGGGGGATTGCCCCAGCATTTT.

The V call is TRBV10-3, the J call TRBJ1-1; a possible D gene is TRBD1 (6 bases). The CDR3 runs to 13 residues. The V end lost 6 bases, the J end lost 2 bases, and 10 bases lay between the germline ends. CDR1 ENHRY and CDR2 SYGVKD come from the germline V gene. Written as DNA, the CDR3 is TGTGCCATCAGCGGGACACATAACACTGAAGCTTTCTTT. Protein sequence: CAISGTHNTEAFF.